Given below is one T cell receptor beta chain in context. The antigen remains unidentified. The source of the sample is a study of cytomegalovirus exposure and HLA in healthy donors. Overall study: Membership in the Caucasian-associated ancestry cluster was found for approximately 85% of fewer than 450 genotyped donors.

CDR1 SQVTM and CDR2 ANQGSEA come from the germline V gene. Losses at the gene ends were 6 bases for V and 3 bases for J; bases not matched to a gene: 7. The CDR3 covers 13 residues. Use of 60 Vbeta and 13 Jbeta primers characterized the PCR. The method was immunoSEQ multiplex PCR; TCRdb's version includes in-frame clones alone and lacks a portion of them. This table lists about 170,000 clones. Points from the study as a whole: Certain indistinguishable V segments, among them TRBV6-2 and TRBV6-3, were excluded. Productive status was seen about 90% or about 30% of the time for most TCR beta V segments in an earlier analysis. A later analysis linked a missense DCLRE1C variant to TCR beta V- and J-gene trimming.

Sequenced input: PBMCs. This receptor was identified in a woman between 18 and 30 years old in good health and CMV-seropositive. J is TRBJ1-1 and V is TRBV29-1; 7 bases agree with TRBD1. The CDR3 loop is CSVHYRGDTEAFF. The CDR3 DNA reads as TGCAGCGTGCACTACAGGGGAGACACTGAAGCTTTCTTT.